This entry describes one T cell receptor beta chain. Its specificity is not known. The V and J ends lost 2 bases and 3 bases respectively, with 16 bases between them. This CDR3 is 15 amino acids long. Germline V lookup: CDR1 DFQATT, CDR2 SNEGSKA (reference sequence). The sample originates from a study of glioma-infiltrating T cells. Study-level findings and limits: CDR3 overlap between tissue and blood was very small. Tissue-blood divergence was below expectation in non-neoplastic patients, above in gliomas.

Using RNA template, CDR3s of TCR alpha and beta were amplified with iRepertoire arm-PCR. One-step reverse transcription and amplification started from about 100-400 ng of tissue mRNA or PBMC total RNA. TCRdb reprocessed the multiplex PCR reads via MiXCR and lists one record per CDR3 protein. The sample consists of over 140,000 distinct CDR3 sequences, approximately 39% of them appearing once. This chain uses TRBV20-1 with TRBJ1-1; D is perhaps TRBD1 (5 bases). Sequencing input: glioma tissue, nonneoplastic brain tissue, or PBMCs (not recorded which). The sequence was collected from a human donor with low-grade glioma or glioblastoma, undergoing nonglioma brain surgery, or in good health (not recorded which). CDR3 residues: CSARKGPGEDTEAFF. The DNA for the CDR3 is TGCAGTGCTAGAAAGGGGCCCGGAGAGGACACTGAAGCTTTCTTT.